This is a list of T cell receptor beta chains from one sample in a study of T cells after yellow fever vaccination. TCRdb reprocessed the 5' RACE reads via MiXCR and lists one record per CDR3 protein. The sample includes about 130,000 distinct CDR3 sequences, roughly 10% of them seen just once. Here the sequenced sample was CD8+ T cells sorted from PBMCs, taken on the day of the yellow fever booster vaccination. The receptor source for this set is a man between 18 and 29 years old who received the YFV17D yellow fever vaccine. Both conserved end residues are part of each CDR3. The D gene is left open where the match is weak. Expanded clones are given a class, and other clones once, few, many or no size at all.

v_call: TRBV28; clone_size: .; j_call: TRBJ2-1; d_call: .; cdr3_aa: CASSFILEGSYNEQFF
v_call: TRBV7-9; clone_size: .; j_call: TRBJ1-4; d_call: .; cdr3_aa: CASSYNTGNGEKLFF
v_call: TRBV4-3; clone_size: .; j_call: TRBJ2-3; d_call: .; cdr3_aa: CASSQGGESDTQYF
v_call: TRBV27; clone_size: .; j_call: TRBJ2-3; d_call: TRBD1; cdr3_aa: CASSSGTGVTDTQYF
v_call: TRBV19; clone_size: few; j_call: TRBJ2-3; d_call: TRBD2; cdr3_aa: CASVGLDVDTQYF
v_call: TRBV11-1; clone_size: few; j_call: TRBJ2-1; d_call: TRBD1; cdr3_aa: CASSISGTGGLYNEQFF
v_call: TRBV24-1; clone_size: .; j_call: TRBJ2-2; d_call: .; cdr3_aa: CATSAVHGELFF
v_call: TRBV3-1; clone_size: many; j_call: TRBJ2-6; d_call: .; cdr3_aa: CASSQVFGSGANVLTF
v_call: TRBV5-4; clone_size: .; j_call: TRBJ2-5; d_call: TRBD2; cdr3_aa: CASSLAGGEETQYF
v_call: TRBV29-1; clone_size: few; j_call: TRBJ1-1; d_call: .; cdr3_aa: CSVEDREAFF
v_call: TRBV13; clone_size: .; j_call: TRBJ1-3; d_call: .; cdr3_aa: CASSFGPVDRYSGNTIYF
v_call: TRBV10-3; clone_size: .; j_call: TRBJ2-1; d_call: TRBD1; cdr3_aa: CAISTFMDRAYNEQFF
v_call: TRBV7-9; clone_size: few; j_call: TRBJ2-2; d_call: .; cdr3_aa: CAIPGHATGELFF
v_call: TRBV9; clone_size: few; j_call: TRBJ2-1; d_call: .; cdr3_aa: CASSVGLGTYNEQFF
v_call: TRBV28; clone_size: .; j_call: TRBJ1-6; d_call: TRBD1; cdr3_aa: CASSPYDRGYSYNSPLHF
v_call: TRBV2; clone_size: many; j_call: TRBJ2-1; d_call: .; cdr3_aa: CASSEAPRTRTNEQFF
v_call: TRBV6-2/TRBV6-3; clone_size: .; j_call: TRBJ1-1; d_call: .; cdr3_aa: CASARLGTEAFF
v_call: TRBV25-1; clone_size: few; j_call: TRBJ1-1; d_call: .; cdr3_aa: CAIKVNTEAFF
v_call: TRBV20-1; clone_size: .; j_call: TRBJ2-1; d_call: TRBD2; cdr3_aa: CSARAEIRLAGYYNEQFF
v_call: TRBV6-2/TRBV6-3; clone_size: few; j_call: TRBJ1-2; d_call: .; cdr3_aa: CASSWDGQQEMGYTF
v_call: TRBV7-6; clone_size: few; j_call: TRBJ2-5; d_call: TRBD2; cdr3_aa: CASTVLAGGEIKETQYF
v_call: TRBV6-5; clone_size: few; j_call: TRBJ2-2; d_call: TRBD2; cdr3_aa: CASSPLAGDTGELFF
v_call: TRBV20-1; clone_size: many; j_call: TRBJ2-7; d_call: .; cdr3_aa: CSALTAISSYEQYF
v_call: TRBV11-2; clone_size: many; j_call: TRBJ2-6; d_call: .; cdr3_aa: CASSLGFRGWGANVLTF
v_call: TRBV7-6; clone_size: few; j_call: TRBJ2-2; d_call: .; cdr3_aa: CASSLARVQAGKNTGELFF
v_call: TRBV9; clone_size: .; j_call: TRBJ2-5; d_call: .; cdr3_aa: CASSVIGRVQETQYF
v_call: TRBV3-1; clone_size: few; j_call: TRBJ1-2; d_call: TRBD1; cdr3_aa: CASSASGGQGTYTF
v_call: TRBV6-2/TRBV6-3; clone_size: few; j_call: TRBJ2-3; d_call: .; cdr3_aa: CASSPGTDPTDTQYF
v_call: TRBV6-5; clone_size: few; j_call: TRBJ2-3; d_call: .; cdr3_aa: CASSTIGDRVTDTQYF
v_call: TRBV4-1; clone_size: .; j_call: TRBJ1-1; d_call: TRBD1; cdr3_aa: CASSHTGESTEAFF
v_call: TRBV9; clone_size: .; j_call: TRBJ2-3; d_call: .; cdr3_aa: CASSAWGTGDTQYF
v_call: TRBV9; clone_size: .; j_call: TRBJ2-3; d_call: TRBD2; cdr3_aa: CASSPRTSGGTDTQYF
v_call: TRBV7-9; clone_size: .; j_call: TRBJ2-1; d_call: .; cdr3_aa: CASSLPESSYNEQFF
v_call: TRBV5-1; clone_size: many; j_call: TRBJ1-2; d_call: .; cdr3_aa: CASGPPGRLVGYTF
v_call: TRBV10-2; clone_size: .; j_call: TRBJ2-7; d_call: .; cdr3_aa: CASRATGSSYEQYF
v_call: TRBV19; clone_size: .; j_call: TRBJ1-5; d_call: .; cdr3_aa: CASSGRGNQPQHF
v_call: TRBV4-1; clone_size: .; j_call: TRBJ1-3; d_call: .; cdr3_aa: CASSPPGAPSGNTIYF
v_call: TRBV3-1; clone_size: .; j_call: TRBJ2-2; d_call: TRBD1; cdr3_aa: CASSQMTGYTGELFF
v_call: TRBV7-2; clone_size: .; j_call: TRBJ2-7; d_call: .; cdr3_aa: CASSSFSGETYEQYF
v_call: TRBV20-1; clone_size: few; j_call: TRBJ2-5; d_call: TRBD2; cdr3_aa: CSARDLGAGVPETQYF
v_call: TRBV10-3; clone_size: few; j_call: TRBJ1-2; d_call: .; cdr3_aa: CAISESPETNYGYTF
v_call: TRBV20-1; clone_size: many; j_call: TRBJ2-7; d_call: .; cdr3_aa: CSAREGGKYEQYF
v_call: TRBV4-1; clone_size: few; j_call: TRBJ2-3; d_call: .; cdr3_aa: CASSQVSSSTDTQYF
v_call: TRBV5-1; clone_size: many; j_call: TRBJ1-5; d_call: .; cdr3_aa: CASSLHGQPNQPQHF
v_call: TRBV5-1; clone_size: few; j_call: TRBJ2-5; d_call: .; cdr3_aa: CASSPGRGSQETQYF